The rows below give T cell receptor beta chains drawn from one sample of a study of blood T cell repertoires in COVID-19. TCRdb's copy holds only in-frame clones and misses some; the assay was immunoSEQ multiplex PCR. Of a few hundred thousand clones in the sample, roughly 80% are singletons; the top ten hold around 3.3%. What was sequenced was peripheral blood. These receptor sequences come from a young woman with acute or convalescent COVID-19. Both conserved end residues are part of each CDR3. Fields, in order: V gene, D gene, clone size, J gene, CDR3 DNA, CDR3 protein. D genes are given only for firm matches. Only some rows state a clone size, as once, few, many or a class for expanded clones.

>TRBV19|TRBD2|.|TRBJ2-3
TGTGCCAGTAGTCTCCTCGGGGGGGTAATCACAGATACGCAGTATTTT
CASSLLGGVITDTQYF
>TRBV28|.|.|TRBJ2-7
TGTGCCAGCCTCCGAGCCCTGAACCCCTACGAGCAGTACTTC
CASLRALNPYEQYF
>TRBV6-6|TRBD2|.|TRBJ2-7
TGTGCCAGCAGTTACGCTCCGCGGGAGGGGTACGAGCAGTACTTC
CASSYAPREGYEQYF
>TRBV4-2|TRBD1|.|TRBJ1-2
TGTGCCAGCAGCCACGAGACAGGGTCGAGCTATGGCTACACCTTC
CASSHETGSSYGYTF
>TRBV5-5|.|once|TRBJ2-7
TGTGCCAGCAGCTTGGGGCCCGAGCAGTACTTC
CASSLGPEQYF
>TRBV18|TRBD1|few|TRBJ1-1
TGTGCCAGCTCACCTCAGGGACAGGGGGGGACTGAAGCTTTCTTT
CASSPQGQGGTEAFF
>TRBV7-3|TRBD1|few|TRBJ1-1
TGTGCCAGCAGCCCGAAACAGGGGAGTGAAGCTTTCTTT
CASSPKQGSEAFF
>TRBV9|TRBD1|.|TRBJ1-1
TGTGCCAGCAGCGAAACCGGACAGGGGACCACTGAAGCTTTCTTT
CASSETGQGTTEAFF
>TRBV7-9|TRBD1|.|TRBJ1-1
TGTGCCAGCAGCTTCACAGGGGATGGGACTGAAGCTTTCTTT
CASSFTGDGTEAFF
>TRBV7-9|.|.|TRBJ2-7
TGTGCCAGCAGCTTAGCTGGGCGAACCTACGAGCAGTACTTC
CASSLAGRTYEQYF
>TRBV18|.|.|TRBJ2-4
TGTGCCAGCTCACACGGACCGGGGTGGACCTTAGCCAAAAACATTCAGTACTTC
CASSHGPGWTLAKNIQYF
>TRBV18|.|.|TRBJ1-4
TGTGCCAGCTCACCGCAGGGGTTGGCTAATGAAAAACTGTTTTTT
CASSPQGLANEKLFF
>TRBV7-3|.|many|TRBJ2-7
TGTGCCAGCAGCCCAGGGTATGGAGGGCTCCACGAGCAGTACTTC
CASSPGYGGLHEQYF